These 28 T cell receptor beta chains came from one sample sequenced in a study of blood T cell repertoires in COVID-19. The method was immunoSEQ multiplex PCR; TCRdb's version includes in-frame clones alone and lacks a portion of them. The table includes some 200,000 clones, roughly nine tenths detected once. Sequencing input: PBMCs or T cells enriched from blood (not recorded which). These receptors came from a woman aged 50 to 65 in a cohort exposed to, infected with or recovered from COVID-19 (not recorded which).

The rearrangement links TRBV10-3 to TRBJ2-7; 9 bases map to TRBD1. CDR1 and CDR2 (germline): ENHRY, SYGVKD. Losses at the gene ends were 5 bases for V and 6 bases for J; bases not matched to a gene: 5. The CDR3 has 13 residues. The CDR3, as DNA: TGTGCCATCAGTAACAGGGGGCGACGCGAGCAGTACTTC. It yields the protein CAISNRGRREQYF.

The V call is TRBV9, the J call TRBJ1-2; 8 nucleotides align to TRBD1. V trimming: 1 base; J trimming: 3 bases; junction bases outside the gene matches: 2. Germline lookup yields CDR1 SGDLS and CDR2 YYNGEE. The CDR3 covers 14 residues. As DNA, the CDR3 is TGTGCCAGCAGCGTACTGGGACAGGACTATGGCTACACCTTC. Its protein product is CASSVLGQDYGYTF.

A few counts support this clone. V is TRBV28 and J is TRBJ1-1; 8 nucleotides align to TRBD1. This CDR3 region has 14 residues. The junction had 6 bases not matched to a gene; V was cut back by 4 bases and J by 5 bases. Germline values: CDR1 MDHEN, CDR2 SYDVKM. As DNA, the CDR3 is TGTGCCAGCAGTTCCCAGGGGGCCGGGACTGAAGCTTTCTTT. Amino acids: CASSSQGAGTEAFF.

This clone was counted between two and nine times. The chain has TRBV18 and TRBJ1-1; D is possibly TRBD1 (6 bases). The V end was cut by 3 bases, the J end by 0 bases, with 11 bases between. This CDR3 comprises 15 residues. The V gene's germline CDR1 is KGHSH and CDR2 LQKENI. CDR3: CASSPVQGVNTEAFF. The CDR3 coding sequence is TGTGCCAGCTCACCTGTACAGGGAGTGAACACTGAAGCTTTCTTT.

The V and J genes are TRBV7-2 and TRBJ2-5, with 13 positions matching TRBD2. CDR1 is SGHTA, CDR2 FQGNSA, per germline. This CDR3 has 14 amino acids. V dropped 5 bases and J dropped 5; count of bases not matched to a gene: 2. In DNA form, the CDR3 reads TGTGCCAGCAGCGAGACTAGCGGGGGGGAGACCCAGTACTTC. Translation: CASSETSGGETQYF.

The chain carries TRBV18 and TRBJ2-3, with D hard to call. Germline V CDR1 and CDR2: KGHSH, LQKENI. The CDR3 is 13 residues long. V was trimmed by 3 bases and J by 0 bases, leaving 4 bases between them. The CDR3 reads CASSPGSTDTQYF. The CDR3 DNA sequence: TGTGCCAGCTCACCGGGCAGCACAGATACGCAGTATTTT.

The V gene is TRBV4-3, the J gene TRBJ1-2; weak D call: TRBD1 (6 bases). Germline CDR1 reads LGHNA; CDR2 reads YSLEER. This CDR3 has 17 amino acids. Trimming removed 4 bases at V and 4 bases at J, with 22 bases between. CDR3 sequence (DNA): TGCGCCAGCAGCCCTGGGCCGGGCGGACAGCGATTCTATGGCTACACCTTC. This gives the protein CASSPGPGGQRFYGYTF.

V is TRBV14 and J is TRBJ1-2, with 8 bases aligning to TRBD1. J lost 4 bases, V lost 1 base, and 8 bases had no gene match. This CDR3 comprises 16 residues. The germline gives CDR1 SGHDN, CDR2 FVKESK. The CDR3 DNA reads as TGTGCCAGCAGCCAAGGGAGGGCAGGGGGCCCCTATGGCTACACCTTC. Its translation: CASSQGRAGGPYGYTF.

The chain has TRBV7-8 and TRBJ2-5, with 9 bases fitting TRBD2. Germline V gene sequence: CDR1 SGHVS, CDR2 FQNEAQ. J was trimmed by 2 bases and V by 1 base; bases with no gene match: 8. This CDR3 has 17 residues. CDR3 DNA sequence: TGTGCCAGCAGCTTAGTGTCAGCGGGGGGCCCACAAGAGACCCAGTACTTC. Translated: CASSLVSAGGPQETQYF. Combining the CDR3 with reference TRBV7-8 and TRBJ2-5 gives the whole variable domain GAGVSQSPRYKVAKRGQDVALRCDPISGHVSLFWYQQALGQGPEFLTYFQNEAQLDKSGLPSDRFFAERPEGSVSTLKIQRTQQEDSAVYLCASSLVSAGGPQETQYFGPGTRLLVL.

This chain connects TRBV6-2 or TRBV6-3 to TRBJ2-1; the D gene is possibly TRBD1 (5 bases). Looked up from germline, CDR1 is MNHEY and CDR2 is SVGEGT. V lost 6 bases and J 5 bases, leaving 8 bases between the germline ends. The CDR3 runs to 12 residues. This CDR3 reads CASSNRNNEQFF. CDR3 nucleotide sequence: TGTGCCAGCAGCAACAGGAACAATGAGCAGTTCTTC.

The CDR3 DNA reads as TGTGCCTGGAGTTCACAGGGGTTTTACCAAGCTTTCTTT. The encoded protein is CAWSSQGFYQAFF. The chain links TRBV30 to TRBJ1-1; 7 bases agree with TRBD1. This CDR3 has 13 residues. V shed 2 bases, J shed 9 bases, and the junction held 9 bases outside the gene matches. CDR1 and CDR2 from the germline V gene are GTSNPN and SVGIG (reference sequence).

The V and J genes are TRBV5-4 and TRBJ1-1, with 12 bases identical to TRBD1. The CDR3 loop spans 16 amino acids. The germline V gene encodes CDR1 SGHNT and CDR2 YYREEE (reference sequence). V was pared by 2 bases and J by 4 bases, with 6 bases of the junction left unmatched. CDR3 residues: CASSLRDRGRVTEAFF. As DNA, the CDR3 is TGTGCCAGCAGCTTACGGGACAGGGGGCGCGTCACTGAAGCTTTCTTT.

V gene TRBV6-1 combines with J gene TRBJ1-2, with 10 bases aligning to TRBD1. The CDR3 consists of 19 residues. V shed 10 bases and J 4 bases; nucleotides not matched to a gene: 24. From germline, CDR1 is MNHNS and CDR2 SASEGT. CDR3 sequence reads: CATNEGDRGFRGLSYGYTF. In nucleotides, the CDR3 is TGTGCCACCAATGAGGGGGACAGGGGCTTTCGTGGGCTTAGCTATGGCTACACCTTC.

This clone was counted a single time. The chain carries TRBV28 and TRBJ1-6; D remains ambiguous. Germline values: CDR1 MDHEN, CDR2 SYDVKM. Trimming took off 3 bases at V and 10 bases at J, with 16 bases between the two ends. CDR3 length: 15 amino acids. CDR3 loop: CASSLMRRVQSPLHF. The CDR3 coding sequence is TGTGCCAGCAGTTTGATGAGGAGGGTACAATCACCCCTCCACTTT.

The rearrangement uses TRBV9 and TRBJ2-1; 14 bases are a match to TRBD2. Looked up from germline, CDR1 is SGDLS and CDR2 is YYNGEE. V gave up 4 bases and J gave up 10 bases; unmatched junction bases: 16. This CDR3 comprises 18 residues. CDR3 loop: CASSPGTSGGAVVHEQFF. CDR3 nucleotide sequence: TGTGCCAGCAGCCCGGGGACTAGCGGGGGAGCCGTAGTCCACGAGCAGTTCTTC.

The chain is built from TRBV20-1 and TRBJ2-3, with 7 bases matching TRBD2. With V trimmed by 3 bases and J by 2 bases, 5 bases remained unmatched. Germline CDR1 is DFQATT and CDR2 is SNEGSKA (reference sequence). The CDR3 has 14 amino acids. The CDR3 reads CSASGAGPTDTQYF. Here the CDR3 DNA reads TGCAGTGCTAGTGGAGCGGGGCCCACAGATACGCAGTATTTT.

This chain uses TRBV28 with TRBJ1-2; the D is unclear. This CDR3 has 13 residues. Trimming pared 2 bases from V and 2 bases from J, leaving 6 bases between. Germline V CDR1 and CDR2: MDHEN, SYDVKM. The CDR3 region is CASSLDGNYGYTF. CDR3 DNA sequence: TGTGCCAGCAGTTTAGATGGCAACTATGGCTACACCTTC.

V and J are TRBV14 and TRBJ1-2, with 7 bases identical to TRBD1. Germline CDR1 SGHDN, CDR2 FVKESK. CDR3 size: 14 residues. V gave up 2 bases and J gave up 3 bases; unmatched junction bases: 3. As DNA, the CDR3 is TGTGCCAGCAGCCAAACCGACAGGGACTATGGCTACACCTTC. Protein sequence: CASSQTDRDYGYTF.

CDR3 loop: CASSEWEGETQYF. The CDR3 bases are TGTGCCAGCAGTGAATGGGAGGGGGAGACCCAGTACTTC. The chain employs TRBV2 and TRBJ2-5; the match to TRBD2 covers 7 bases. V lost 2 bases, J lost 5 bases, and 2 bases stayed unmatched. The CDR3 sequence is 13 residues long. Germline lookup yields CDR1 SNHLY and CDR2 FYNNEI.

The J gene is TRBJ2-3, the V gene TRBV29-1; 7 bases fit TRBD1. CDR1 and CDR2 (germline): SQVTM, ANQGSEA. The CDR3 has 13 amino acids. With 7 bases clipped from V and 4 bases from J, the junction kept 8 bases outside the gene matches. CDR3 loop: CSAKQGPADTQYF. The CDR3 DNA follows: TGCAGCGCCAAACAGGGGCCGGCAGATACGCAGTATTTT.

V usage is TRBV7-2 and J usage is TRBJ2-3; 9 nucleotides agree with TRBD2. After removal of 3 bases from V and 5 bases from J, the junction contained 6 bases not matched to a gene. Germline V gene data show CDR1 as SGHTA and CDR2 as FQGNSA. The CDR3 has 15 residues. The CDR3 loop is CASSFGGGVVDTQYF. The DNA for the CDR3 is TGTGCCAGCAGCTTTGGCGGGGGGGTCGTAGATACGCAGTATTTT.

The chain is built from TRBV5-6 and TRBJ2-2; D is possibly TRBD1 (6 bases). CDR1 is SGHDT and CDR2 is YYEEEE in the germline V gene. Trimming took 5 bases from V and 6 from J, leaving 17 bases between them. CDR3 length: 15 residues. CDR3 bases: TGTGCCAGCAGGCCGCAGGGGCCTGTGGCCGGGGAGCTGTTTTTT. As protein: CASRPQGPVAGELFF.

The V call is TRBV7-9, the J call TRBJ2-2; D is unclear. The ends were cut back, 4 bases at V and 0 bases at J, with 15 bases in the middle. Germline CDR1 is SEHNR and CDR2 is FQNEAQ (reference sequence). The CDR3 is 17 residues long. The DNA for the CDR3 is TGTGCCAGCAGCTCAAGCCGATTATACGCGAACACCGGGGAGCTGTTTTTT. Amino acid sequence: CASSSSRLYANTGELFF.

This clone was counted a single time. The CDR3 loop reads CASSDSSLGEQYF. The DNA for the CDR3 is TGTGCCAGCAGTGACTCTAGCCTAGGCGAGCAGTACTTC. This rearrangement joins TRBV6-4 to TRBJ2-7; D is undetermined. There are 13 residues in the CDR3. Germline CDR1 and CDR2: MRHNA and SNTAGT. V lost 0 bases to trimming and J lost 6 bases, with 9 bases between them.

The chain recombines TRBV12-3 or TRBV12-4 with TRBJ1-2; TRBD1 agrees at 7 bases. The CDR3 runs to 11 residues. J was trimmed by 10 bases and V by 6 bases; bases with no gene match: 5. CDR3 in DNA: TGTGCCAGCAGCTACGGGACAGCCTACACCTTC. Protein product: CASSYGTAYTF.

Of note for this clone: Distinct nucleotide sequences in the sample also encode this CDR3. The CDR3 DNA reads as TGCGCCAGCAGCCAACAGGGTGGCACTGAAGCTTTCTTT. Encoded protein: CASSQQGGTEAFF. The genes are TRBV5-1 and TRBJ1-1; D perhaps matches TRBD1 (6 bases). Germline V gives CDR1 SGHRS, CDR2 YFSETQ. Trimming removed 4 bases from V and 4 bases from J, with 11 bases in between. This CDR3 has 13 amino acids.

This chain uses TRBV12-2 with TRBJ2-1; the DNA was not used to check the table's D call, TRBD1. TRBV12-2 is a recognized pseudogene. The CDR3 length is 17 residues. CDR3 sequence reads: CASRSIRHTRRTNEQFF. CDR3 bases: TGTGCAAGTCGCTCCATCCGACATACCAGACGTACAAATGAGCAGTTCTTC.

J is TRBJ2-1 and V is TRBV11-3; D ambiguous. Germline assignment: CDR1 SGHNT and CDR2 YENEEA. The CDR3 covers 12 residues. Trimming stripped 1 base from V and 9 bases from J, with 7 bases between. The DNA of the CDR3 is TGTGCCAGCAGCTTAGCCGATAGTGAGCAGTTCTTC. It encodes CASSLADSEQFF.